Following are 5 T cell receptor beta chains from one sample sequenced in a study of control samples from healthy donors and cancer patients (dated by TCRdb to 2020 to 2021). Libraries were constructed by the immunoSEQ multiplex PCR assay. TCRdb provides this immuneACCESS table in a form limited to in-frame rearrangements. Some clones are lacking; in checked studies, under half of them reflect an unresolved V gene, and why the rest are absent is not known. In all, the sample holds more than 35,000 clones, and less than 95% of those were seen once. The ten largest make up roughly a quarter of the sample. The sequenced material came from blood. The receptors were gathered from a man aged 55-75 years in good health.

V and J are TRBV19 and TRBJ2-4; 10 positions agree with TRBD1. Germline CDR1 reads LNHDA; CDR2 reads SQIVND (reference sequence). The CDR3 spans 15 residues. Losses at the gene ends were 4 bases for V and 4 bases for J; bases not matched to a gene: 4. The CDR3: CASSSWDRGKNIQYF. Written as DNA, the CDR3 is TGTGCCAGTAGTAGTTGGGACAGGGGAAAAAACATTCAGTACTTC. The variable domain in full, completed from reference TRBV19 and TRBJ2-4, reads DGGITQSPKYLFRKEGQNVTLSCEQNLNHDAMYWYRQDPGQGLRLIYYSQIVNDFQKGDIAEGYSVSREKKESFPLTVTSAQKNPTAFYLCASSSWDRGKNIQYFGAGTRLSVL.

This chain uses TRBV9 with TRBJ2-5, with D unresolved. The CDR3 sequence is 12 residues long. Germline V CDR1 and CDR2: SGDLS, YYNGEE. Deletions cut 4 bases from V and 3 bases from J, with 7 bases between. This CDR3 is CASSRTEETQYF. The CDR3 nucleotides read TGTGCCAGCAGCCGAACGGAAGAGACCCAGTACTTC.

This chain connects TRBV10-1 to TRBJ1-2; D remains unclear. The CDR3 extends over 12 amino acids. Germline loops: CDR1 WNHNN, CDR2 SYGVQD (reference sequence). The V gene lost 5 bases and the J gene lost 1 base, with 5 bases spanning the gap. Written as DNA, the CDR3 is TGCGCCAGCAGTTCAAGTAACTATGGCTACACCTTC. It specifies CASSSSNYGYTF.

The chain recombines TRBV10-1 with TRBJ2-7; 7 bases map to TRBD1. Germline V CDR1 and CDR2: WNHNN, SYGVQD (reference sequence). Trimming took 4 bases from V and 3 from J; bases not matched to a gene: 3. The CDR3 has 13 residues. CDR3 nucleotides: TGCGCCAGCAGTGGAAGGGGGCTCTACGAGCAGTACTTC. As protein: CASSGRGLYEQYF.

The chain recombines TRBV6-1 with TRBJ1-2, with a possible D match to TRBD1 (5 bases). This CDR3 has 14 residues. Germline V gene lookup returns CDR1 MNHNS and CDR2 SASEGT. V lost 2 bases and J lost 8, with 15 bases in between. The CDR3 loop is CASSEIRAGSGYTF. DNA for the CDR3: TGTGCCAGCAGTGAAATTCGGGCAGGGTCGGGCTACACCTTC.